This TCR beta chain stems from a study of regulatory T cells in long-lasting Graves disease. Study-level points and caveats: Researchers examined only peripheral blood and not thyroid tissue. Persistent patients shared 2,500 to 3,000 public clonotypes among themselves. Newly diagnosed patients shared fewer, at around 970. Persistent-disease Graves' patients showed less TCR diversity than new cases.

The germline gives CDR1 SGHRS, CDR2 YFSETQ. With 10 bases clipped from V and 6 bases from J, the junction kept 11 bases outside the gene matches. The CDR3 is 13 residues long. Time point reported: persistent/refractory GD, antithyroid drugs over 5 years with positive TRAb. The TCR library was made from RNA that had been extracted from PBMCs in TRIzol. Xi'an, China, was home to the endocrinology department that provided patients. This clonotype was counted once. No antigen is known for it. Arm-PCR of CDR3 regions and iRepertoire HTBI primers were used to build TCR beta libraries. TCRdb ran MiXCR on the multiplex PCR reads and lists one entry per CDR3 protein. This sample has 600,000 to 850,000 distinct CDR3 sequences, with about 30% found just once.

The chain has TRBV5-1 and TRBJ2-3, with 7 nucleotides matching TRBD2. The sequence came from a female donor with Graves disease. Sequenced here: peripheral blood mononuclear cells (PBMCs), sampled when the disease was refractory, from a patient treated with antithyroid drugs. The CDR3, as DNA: TGCGCCTCTGCGCGCGCGGGAGTTGATACGCAGTATTTT. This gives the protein CASARAGVDTQYF.